This TCR beta chain was retrieved from a study of T-cell memory formation after mild COVID-19 (dated by TCRdb to about 2021). Notes on the research overall: TCR sequence clusters from the two donors were largely donor specific. The cohort comprised two young, previously healthy adult volunteers, one female and one male. T-cell clones expanding and contracting after mild COVID-19 in a couple of donors were tracked by longitudinal TCRalpha and TCRbeta repertoire sequencing. Overall study outcomes, separate from this receptor: Contracting CD4+ clones were located mainly in the CM and EM memory subsets, whereas CD8+ clones were found to be enriched in EMRA. Some responding clones were detected in pre-infection memory, which suggested that pre-existing cross-reactive memory T cells had joined the SARS-CoV-2 response. The second-wave clones that peaked on day 37 were not confirmed to be SARS-CoV-2 specific. Clones that contracted from day 15 to 85 showed balanced CD4/CD8 phenotypes, whereas a second wave of clones that expanded from day 15 to 37 leaned towards CD4+. The study covered only a couple of mild cases, and larger cohorts including severe cases with pre-infection samples were considered necessary.

Sequencing took place on an Illumina NovaSeq 6000. TCRalpha and TCRbeta cDNA libraries were built by 5'RACE with constant-segment primers, adding sample barcodes and unique molecular identifiers. RNA was extracted from every sample with Trizol reagent. Library amplification was performed in two PCR steps, and a second sample barcode and Illumina TruSeq adapters were introduced in the second step. The libraries were sequenced on an Illumina NovaSeq using 2 x 150 bp paired-end reads. The authors' pipeline ran thus. Demultiplexing of reads and collapsing into UMI-guided consensus sequences were performed with migec v1.2.7. Using mixcr v2.1.11, UMI consensuses were aligned to TRA and TRB V and J templates and then assembled into clonotypes. A clonotype was counted as expanded or contracted only if both edgeR and NoisET called the change significant, with noise models trained on biological replicates. For edgeR calls, a false discovery rate-adjusted p below 0.01 and a log2 fold-change threshold of 1 were applied. As an exploratory analysis of dynamics, max-normalized trajectories of the 1000 most abundant clonotypes were examined by PCA with hierarchical clustering. The CD4 or CD8 phenotype of responding clones was assigned using the separately sequenced CD4+ and CD8+ repertoires. TCRdb reworked the public reads: Q25 trimming with fastp, MiXCR clone assembly, productive beta chains retained. Every entry covers one CDR3 protein and lists the most common genes and DNA from its rows. In this record, the V and J calls reflect TCRdb's handling and not the investigators' own analysis. The table for this sample lists about half a million distinct CDR3 sequences; 15% to 20% of them were counted only once. The ten top clones hold 10% to 15% of the sample.

PBMCs were isolated by Ficoll-Paque density gradient centrifugation. CDR1 and CDR2 are read off the germline V gene as SGHRS and YFSETQ. Trimming costs V 0 bases and J 0 bases, and their ends lie 10 bases apart. The CDR3, cysteine through phenylalanine, is 15 amino acids long. Left in the record is the CDR3 DNA by itself, 45 bases read in frame from the first base. This clonotype has a count of ten or more. Its antigen remains undetermined. It has no much larger one-base neighbor in the sample; base qualities were not kept. Input material: PBMCs or a T cell subset sorted from them (not recorded which). The rearrangement combines TRBV5-1 with TRBJ2-7; the D gene identity is not certain. The receptor was isolated from an adult woman who had mild COVID-19 (a few samples of this study predate the infection). The sample titles of this study are shuffled in the database, so cell type and time point are left out; the donor was told from shared clones. The DNA sequence follows: TGCGCCAGCAGCTTGGGGCAGGTCCTCTCCTACGAGCAGTACTTC. Its translation reads: CASSLGQVLSYEQYF.